The next 29 T cell receptor beta chains were all read from a single sample in a study of identical twins. MiXCR, run by TCRdb on the 5' RACE reads, gives a single entry per CDR3 protein. The sample consists of under 400,000 distinct CDR3 sequences, around 9.7% of them appearing once. Input material: naive T cells sorted from blood. All receptors come from a woman aged 50 to 65 in good health.

The chain is built from TRBV12-3 or TRBV12-4 and TRBJ2-3; 9 bases agree with TRBD2. CDR3 length: 15 residues. After removal of 7 bases from V and 5 bases from J, the junction contained 10 bases not matched to a gene. CDR3 sequence reads: CASKRAGGGEDTQYF. DNA for the CDR3: TGTGCCAGCAAACGAGCGGGAGGTGGGGAAGATACGCAGTATTTT.

This clonotype was counted between two and nine times. The chain has TRBV24-1 and TRBJ1-4; tentatively, D is TRBD1 (6 bases). Between the trimmed V and J ends, which lost 9 bases and 6 bases, there was a span of 7 bases. Germline CDR1 KGHDR, CDR2 SFDVKD. This CDR3 has 11 amino acids. The CDR3 DNA sequence: TGTGCCACCGGACAGCATGAAAAACTGTTTTTT. This sequence encodes CATGQHEKLFF.

This clonotype was seen only a few times. Here the CDR3 reads CATTLGTTNTGELFF. The CDR3 nucleotides are TGTGCCACCACACTCGGGACTACCAACACCGGGGAGCTGTTTTTT. The J gene is TRBJ2-2, the V gene TRBV12-3 or TRBV12-4; 7 nucleotides agree with TRBD2. The CDR3 totals 15 residues. The V gene end was trimmed by 10 bases and the J gene end by 2 bases; junction bases not matched to a gene: 10.

Many counts were recorded for this clonotype. The rearrangement uses TRBV5-1 and TRBJ1-5; D remains unclear. The ends were cut back, 0 bases at V and 0 bases at J, with 7 bases in the middle. Germline lookup yields CDR1 SGHRS and CDR2 YFSETQ. This CDR3 is built from 15 residues. The CDR3 reads CASSLVGNSNQPQHF. The CDR3 DNA reads as TGCGCCAGCAGCTTGGTGGGGAATAGCAATCAGCCCCAGCATTTT.

In its sample, this clonotype was seen a few times. The chain recombines TRBV12-3 or TRBV12-4 with TRBJ2-3; D is ambiguous. The CDR3 is 13 amino acids. V was shortened by 10 bases and J by 0 bases, with 11 bases between the two germline ends. The CDR3 spells CATGPSSTDTQYF. In DNA form, the CDR3 reads TGTGCCACCGGCCCATCGAGCACAGATACGCAGTATTTT.

This chain's CDR3 is CASTSGMRVSTDTQYF. CDR3 DNA: TGCGCCAGCACCTCGGGGATGCGGGTTAGCACAGATACGCAGTATTTT. The gene calls are TRBV5-1 and TRBJ2-3; D is possibly TRBD2 (5 bases). Germline V gives CDR1 SGHRS, CDR2 YFSETQ. The CDR3 is 16 amino acids. The V gene lost 6 bases and the J gene lost 0 bases, with 17 bases spanning the gap.

The chain employs TRBV6-6 and TRBJ1-5; D gene ambiguous. CDR3 size: 12 residues. Trimming removed 6 bases from V and 4 bases from J, with 7 bases in between. Germline CDR1 reads MNHNY; CDR2 reads SVGAGI (reference sequence). CDR3 bases: TGTGCCAGCAGCTATAAAAATCAGCCCCAGCATTTT. Encoded protein: CASSYKNQPQHF.

This clonotype showed up many times. CDR3 residues: CATRRPPPGRDEQFF. For the CDR3, the DNA is TGTGCCACCAGAAGGCCCCCGCCAGGGCGGGATGAGCAGTTCTTC. The chain recombines TRBV24-1 with TRBJ2-1; D might be TRBD1 or TRBD2, each matching 5 bases. V shed 7 bases and J shed 8 bases, with 20 bases lying between them. Germline assignment: CDR1 KGHDR and CDR2 SFDVKD. CDR3 length equals 15 residues.

The chain employs TRBV5-1 and TRBJ2-1; 8 bases line up with TRBD2. V gave up 2 bases and J gave up 7 bases; unmatched junction bases: 2. This CDR3 spans 13 amino acids. The V gene's germline CDR1 is SGHRS and CDR2 YFSETQ. The CDR3, as DNA: TGCGCCAGCAGCTTCGCTAGCGGGAATGAGCAGTTCTTC. Translating gives CASSFASGNEQFF.

In its sample, this clonotype was seen a few times. The CDR3 coding sequence is TGCAGCGCAAGACTAGCGGAGGTGCCGGGAGAGACCCAGTACTTC. Protein: CSARLAEVPGETQYF. The rearrangement joins TRBV29-1 to TRBJ2-5; 9 bases map to TRBD2. Germline V gene sequence: CDR1 SQVTM, CDR2 ANQGSEA. The V and J ends lost 7 bases and 4 bases, in that order; junction bases with no gene match: 13. The CDR3 has 15 amino acids. Full variable domain (remainder filled in from reference TRBV29-1 and TRBJ2-5): SAVISQKPSRDICQRGTSLTIQCQVDSQVTMMFWYRQQPGQSLTLIATANQGSEATYESGFVIDKFPISRPNLTFSTLTVSNMSPEDSSIYLCSARLAEVPGETQYFGPGTRLLVL.

This clonotype was observed a handful of times. The chain couples TRBV20-1 to TRBJ2-5; D possibly matches TRBD1 or TRBD2 (5 bases each). This CDR3 is 14 amino acids long. The V end lost 3 bases, the J end lost 7 bases, and 18 bases lay between the germline ends. The germline gives CDR1 DFQATT, CDR2 SNEGSKA (reference sequence). CDR3 loop: CSARGPSIRLTQYF. The CDR3 nucleotides read TGCAGTGCTAGGGGACCTTCTATAAGGTTGACCCAGTACTTC.

This clonotype was seen more than once but under ten times. The chain combines TRBV7-2 with TRBJ2-3; 7 bases agree with TRBD2. Germline CDR1 is SGHTA and CDR2 is FQGNSA. The junction had 3 bases not matched to a gene; V was cut back by 1 base and J by 2 bases. The CDR3 has 15 residues. Here the CDR3 DNA reads TGTGCCAGCAGCTTAGGGACTAGAAACACAGATACGCAGTATTTT. This translates into CASSLGTRNTDTQYF.

The chain carries TRBV5-1 and TRBJ2-5, with 13 bases identical to TRBD2. Germline trimming cut 4 bases from V and 2 bases from J; bases unmatched to any gene: 8. Germline CDR1 and CDR2: SGHRS and YFSETQ. This CDR3 is built from 17 residues. The CDR3 bases are TGCGCCAGCAGCGGACTAGCGGGAGTGGGATGGCAAGAGACCCAGTACTTC. This translates into CASSGLAGVGWQETQYF.

The rearrangement uses TRBV5-6 and TRBJ2-4; D gene unclear. The V end lost 1 base, the J end lost 2 bases, and 7 bases lay between the germline ends. The length of the CDR3 is 14 residues. Per the germline V gene, CDR1 is SGHDT and CDR2 is YYEEEE. The CDR3 loop is CASSLSGTKNIQYF. In DNA, the CDR3 is TGTGCCAGCAGCTTGTCAGGAACCAAAAACATTCAGTACTTC.

This clonotype was seen a handful of times. The chain uses TRBV20-1 and TRBJ2-5, with TRBD2 as a possible D gene (7 bases). The V gene's germline CDR1 is DFQATT and CDR2 SNEGSKA (reference sequence). This CDR3 comprises 13 residues. Deletions cut 5 bases from V and 3 bases from J, with 13 bases between. CDR3 coding DNA: TGCAGTGCTGGGGGGGGCGGGGAAGAGACCCAGTACTTC. Protein: CSAGGGGEETQYF.

This clonotype was observed at least ten times. J is TRBJ2-2 and V is TRBV12-3 or TRBV12-4; D is perhaps TRBD2 (7 bases). CDR3 length: 14 amino acids. The V gene lost 4 bases and the J gene lost 7 bases, with 13 bases spanning the gap. CDR3 amino acids: CASSWGGLVGELFF. DNA for the CDR3: TGTGCCAGCAGTTGGGGGGGCCTGGTCGGGGAGCTGTTTTTT.

This clonotype has only a few counts. The chain carries TRBV10-3 and TRBJ1-5; D remains unclear. Looked up from germline, CDR1 is ENHRY and CDR2 is SYGVKD. Between the trimmed V and J ends, which lost 0 bases and 2 bases, there was a span of 8 bases. The CDR3 runs 15 residues. The CDR3 DNA reads TGTGCCATCAGTGAGTCAGGCGAGGGCAATCAGCCCCAGCATTTT. This gives the protein CAISESGEGNQPQHF.

The sample holds many counts of this clonotype. The chain combines TRBV29-1 with TRBJ2-5; perhaps TRBD2 as D (5 bases). Trimming cost V 6 bases and J 5 bases, with 13 bases left between them. Germline V CDR1 and CDR2: SQVTM, ANQGSEA. The CDR3 spans 12 residues. CDR3 residues: CSVKAGRETQYF. The CDR3 coding sequence is TGCAGCGTGAAGGCGGGTAGGGAGACCCAGTACTTC. The full variable domain, completed using reference TRBV29-1 and TRBJ2-5, is SAVISQKPSRDICQRGTSLTIQCQVDSQVTMMFWYRQQPGQSLTLIATANQGSEATYESGFVIDKFPISRPNLTFSTLTVSNMSPEDSSIYLCSVKAGRETQYFGPGTRLLVL.

The chain uses TRBV5-5 and TRBJ2-1; 13 positions match TRBD2. Germline CDR1 reads SGHKS; CDR2 reads YYEKEE (reference sequence). J was trimmed by 15 bases and V by 0 bases; bases with no gene match: 6. The length of the CDR3 is 14 residues. Written as DNA, the CDR3 is TGTGCCAGCAGCTTGGGGACTAGCGGGAGTTATCCGTTCTTC. Amino acid sequence: CASSLGTSGSYPFF.

This clonotype has ten or more counts. V gene TRBV10-3 combines with J gene TRBJ1-5; D call uncertain. CDR1 and CDR2 (germline): ENHRY, SYGVKD. The CDR3 has 13 amino acids. The V end lost 2 bases, the J end lost 5 bases, and 7 bases lay between the germline ends. In nucleotides, the CDR3 is TGTGCCATCAGTGAGGAAGATGATCAGCCCCAGCATTTT. This sequence encodes CAISEEDDQPQHF.

This clonotype was seen only a few times. The chain carries TRBV20-1 and TRBJ2-5; perhaps D is TRBD1 or TRBD2 (5 bases each). Looked up from germline, CDR1 is DFQATT and CDR2 is SNEGSKA (reference sequence). V was trimmed by 5 bases and J by 9 bases, leaving 16 bases between them. This CDR3 is built from 12 residues. The CDR3 protein is CSASRGQGAQYF. CDR3 DNA: TGCAGTGCTTCGAGGGGTCAAGGGGCCCAGTACTTC.

The chain uses TRBV5-1 and TRBJ2-6; D remains unclear. Trimming left V 4 bases short and J 1 base short, with 9 bases between. Germline V CDR1 and CDR2: SGHRS, YFSETQ. The CDR3 runs 15 residues. The CDR3 DNA sequence: TGCGCCAGCAGCCCTCGCCCTTCTGGGGCCAACGTCCTGACTTTC. This codes for CASSPRPSGANVLTF.

This clonotype has more than one count but fewer than ten. The CDR3 sequence is CAWSVETGALTDTQYF. Written as DNA, the CDR3 is TGTGCCTGGAGTGTGGAGACAGGGGCACTCACAGATACGCAGTATTTT. V gene TRBV30 combines with J gene TRBJ2-3; TRBD1 matches 8 bases. The germline gives CDR1 GTSNPN, CDR2 SVGIG (reference sequence). V lost 0 bases and J lost 2; bases outside the gene matches: 7. This CDR3 has 16 residues.

In its sample, this clonotype was seen a few times. V gene TRBV5-6 combines with J gene TRBJ2-5; D is possibly TRBD2 (6 bases). Trimming pared 3 bases from V and 0 bases from J, leaving 18 bases between. The CDR3 has 17 residues. Germline V gene lookup returns CDR1 SGHDT and CDR2 YYEEEE. CDR3 DNA: TGTGCCAGCAGCTCGTCGCCACTAGCATGGTACCAAGAGACCCAGTACTTC. Translation: CASSSSPLAWYQETQYF.

This clonotype was detected many times. The chain carries TRBV6-2 or TRBV6-3 and TRBJ2-1, with D unresolved. This CDR3 is built from 15 residues. Germline V gene data show CDR1 as MNHEY and CDR2 as SVGEGT. Between the trimmed V and J ends, which lost 5 bases and 4 bases, there was a span of 15 bases. The CDR3 loop is CASSPGREPYNEQFF. CDR3 nucleotide sequence: TGTGCCAGCAGTCCGGGTAGGGAACCGTACAATGAGCAGTTCTTC.

This clonotype was detected only a few times. The rearrangement joins TRBV4-2 to TRBJ2-1; 15 nucleotides match TRBD2. After removal of 0 bases from V and 2 bases from J, the junction contained 8 bases not matched to a gene. CDR3 length: 20 residues. The germline V gene has CDR1 LGHNA and CDR2 YNFKEQ. The DNA for the CDR3 is TGTGCCAGCAGCCAAGATCCGGGACTAGCGGGAGGTAACCCCTACAATGAGCAGTTCTTC. Amino acid sequence: CASSQDPGLAGGNPYNEQFF.

Worth noting for this clonotype: Since the CDR3 does not end with the conserved phenylalanine or tryptophan, this likely comes from a read error. This chain uses TRBV5-1 with TRBJ1-1; TRBD1 might be the D (6 bases). Germline lookup yields CDR1 SGHRS and CDR2 YFSETQ. This CDR3 contains 17 residues. Trimming took off 2 bases at V and 0 bases at J, with 17 bases between the two ends. CDR3 nucleotide sequence: TGCGCCAGCAGCTTATTCGGGGAGGGGGTTTTGAACACTGAAGCTTTCTCT. It is translated as CASSLFGEGVLNTEAFS.

This clonotype has only a few counts. The chain couples TRBV5-1 to TRBJ2-2; maybe TRBD1 (6 bases). The germline gives CDR1 SGHRS, CDR2 YFSETQ. Trimming shortened V by 6 bases and J by 8 bases, and 11 bases separated the two germline ends. The CDR3 has 12 residues. The CDR3 DNA sequence: TGCGCCAGCACCCAACAGGGTGGGGAGCTGTTTTTT. It codes for CASTQQGGELFF.

The table lists this clonotype with many counts. The rearrangement joins TRBV29-1 to TRBJ2-7; D is possibly TRBD2 (7 bases). V lost 3 bases, J lost 5 bases, and 14 bases lay in between. The CDR3 length is 13 residues. CDR1 is SQVTM and CDR2 is ANQGSEA in the germline V gene. CDR3 amino acids: CSVDGGGGNEQYF. CDR3 in DNA: TGCAGCGTTGACGGTGGCGGGGGCAACGAGCAGTACTTC.